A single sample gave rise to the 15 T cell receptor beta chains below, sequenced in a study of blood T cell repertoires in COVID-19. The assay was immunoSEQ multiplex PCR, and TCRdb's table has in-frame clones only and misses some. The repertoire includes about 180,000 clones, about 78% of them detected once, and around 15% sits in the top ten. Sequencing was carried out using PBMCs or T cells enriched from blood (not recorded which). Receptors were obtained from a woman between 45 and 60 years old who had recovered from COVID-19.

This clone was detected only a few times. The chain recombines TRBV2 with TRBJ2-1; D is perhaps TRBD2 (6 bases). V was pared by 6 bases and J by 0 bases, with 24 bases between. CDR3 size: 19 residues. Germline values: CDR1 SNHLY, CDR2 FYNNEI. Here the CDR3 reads CASRRDRLSQLGSYNEQFF. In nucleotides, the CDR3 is TGTGCCAGCAGGCGGGACCGACTGTCTCAACTTGGCTCCTACAATGAGCAGTTCTTC.

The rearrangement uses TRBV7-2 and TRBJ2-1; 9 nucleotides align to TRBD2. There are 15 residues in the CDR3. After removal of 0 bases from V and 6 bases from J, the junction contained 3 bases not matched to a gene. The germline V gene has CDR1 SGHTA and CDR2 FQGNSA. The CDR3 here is CASSLASGGLNEQFF. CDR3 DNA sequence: TGTGCCAGCAGCTTAGCTAGCGGGGGTCTCAATGAGCAGTTCTTC.

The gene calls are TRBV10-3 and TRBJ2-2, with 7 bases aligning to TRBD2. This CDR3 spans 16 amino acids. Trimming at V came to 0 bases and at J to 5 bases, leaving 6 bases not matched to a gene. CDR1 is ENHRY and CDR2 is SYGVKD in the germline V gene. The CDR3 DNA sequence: TGTGCCATCAGTGAGTCACGCGGGAGCGGGACCGGGGAGCTGTTTTTT. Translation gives CAISESRGSGTGELFF.

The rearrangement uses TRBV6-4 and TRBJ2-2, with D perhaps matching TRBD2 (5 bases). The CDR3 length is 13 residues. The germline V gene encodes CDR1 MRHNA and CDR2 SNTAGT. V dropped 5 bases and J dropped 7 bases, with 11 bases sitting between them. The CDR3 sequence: CASSLSEDGELFF. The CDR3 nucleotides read TGTGCCAGCAGTCTTAGCGAGGACGGGGAGCTGTTTTTT.

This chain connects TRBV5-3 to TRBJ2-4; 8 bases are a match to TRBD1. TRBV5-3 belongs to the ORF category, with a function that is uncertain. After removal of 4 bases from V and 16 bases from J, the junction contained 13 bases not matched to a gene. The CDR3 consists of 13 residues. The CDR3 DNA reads TGTGCCAGAAGCCACGACAGTGGACAGGGAGAATACTTC. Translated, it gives CARSHDSGQGEYF.

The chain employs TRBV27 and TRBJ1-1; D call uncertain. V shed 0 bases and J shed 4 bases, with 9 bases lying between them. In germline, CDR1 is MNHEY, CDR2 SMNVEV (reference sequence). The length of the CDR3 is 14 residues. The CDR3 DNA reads TGTGCCAGCAGTTTATCGGAAGGGAGCACTGAAGCTTTCTTT. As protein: CASSLSEGSTEAFF.

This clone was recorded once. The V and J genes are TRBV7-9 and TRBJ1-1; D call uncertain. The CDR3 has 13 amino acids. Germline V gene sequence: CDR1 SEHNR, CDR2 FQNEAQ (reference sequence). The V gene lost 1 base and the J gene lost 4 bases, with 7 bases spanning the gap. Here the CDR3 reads CASSLEASTEAFF. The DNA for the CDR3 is TGTGCCAGCAGCTTAGAAGCATCCACTGAAGCTTTCTTT.

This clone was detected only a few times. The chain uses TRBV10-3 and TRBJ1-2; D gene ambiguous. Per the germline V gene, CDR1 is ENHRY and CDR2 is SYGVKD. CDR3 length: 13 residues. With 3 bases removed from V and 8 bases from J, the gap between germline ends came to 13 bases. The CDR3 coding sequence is TGTGCCATCAGTGATCGCGACACTCAGGGCTACACCTTC. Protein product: CAISDRDTQGYTF.

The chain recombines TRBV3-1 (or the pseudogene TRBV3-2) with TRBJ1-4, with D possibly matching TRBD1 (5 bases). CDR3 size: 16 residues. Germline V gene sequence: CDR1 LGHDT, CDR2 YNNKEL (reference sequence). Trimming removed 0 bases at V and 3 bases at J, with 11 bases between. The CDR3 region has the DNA TGTGCCAGCAGCCAAGATACGGCGGGGGCTAATGAAAAACTGTTTTTT. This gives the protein CASSQDTAGANEKLFF.

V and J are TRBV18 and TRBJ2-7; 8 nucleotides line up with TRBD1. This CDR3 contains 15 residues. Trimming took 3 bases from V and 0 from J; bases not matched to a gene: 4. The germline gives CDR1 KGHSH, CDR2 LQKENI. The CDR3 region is CASSPRQGNSYEQYF. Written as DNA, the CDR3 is TGTGCCAGCTCACCCCGACAGGGGAACTCCTACGAGCAGTACTTC.

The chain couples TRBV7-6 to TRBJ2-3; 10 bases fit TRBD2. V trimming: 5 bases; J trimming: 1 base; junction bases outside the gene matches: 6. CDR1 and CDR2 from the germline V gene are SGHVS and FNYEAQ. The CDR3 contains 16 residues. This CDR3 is CASSPRLAGGTDTQYF. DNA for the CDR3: TGTGCCAGCAGCCCAAGACTAGCGGGTGGCACAGATACGCAGTATTTT.

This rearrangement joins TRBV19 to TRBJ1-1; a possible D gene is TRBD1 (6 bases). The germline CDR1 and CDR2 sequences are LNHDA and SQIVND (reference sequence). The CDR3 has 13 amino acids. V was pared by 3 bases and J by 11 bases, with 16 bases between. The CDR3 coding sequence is TGTGCCAGTAGTATCTCACAGGGCGGTGGGGCTTTCTTT. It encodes CASSISQGGGAFF.

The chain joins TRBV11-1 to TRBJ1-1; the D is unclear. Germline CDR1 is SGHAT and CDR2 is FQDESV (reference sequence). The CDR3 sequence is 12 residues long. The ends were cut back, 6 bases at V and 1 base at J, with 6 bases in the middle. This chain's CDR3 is CASSPKNTEAFF. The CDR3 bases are TGTGCCAGCAGTCCCAAGAACACTGAAGCTTTCTTT.

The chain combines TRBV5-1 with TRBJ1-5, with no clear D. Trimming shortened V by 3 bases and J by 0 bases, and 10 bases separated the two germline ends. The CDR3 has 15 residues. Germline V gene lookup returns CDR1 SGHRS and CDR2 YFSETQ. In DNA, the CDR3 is TGCGCCAGCAGCTCCGAGGGCTATAGCAATCAGCCCCAGCATTTT. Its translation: CASSSEGYSNQPQHF.

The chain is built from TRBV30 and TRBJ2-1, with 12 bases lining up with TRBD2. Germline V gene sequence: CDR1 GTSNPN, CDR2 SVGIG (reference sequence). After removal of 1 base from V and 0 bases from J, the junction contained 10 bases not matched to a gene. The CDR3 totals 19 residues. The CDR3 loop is CAWSAGRLAGAPSYNEQFF. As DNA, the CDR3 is TGTGCCTGGAGTGCCGGAAGACTAGCGGGAGCCCCCTCCTACAATGAGCAGTTCTTC.